This T cell receptor (beta chain) was documented in a study of circulating and synovial CD4+ cells in juvenile arthritis. Sequencing used immunoSEQ multiplex PCR; TCRdb keeps in-frame clones, though not all of them. The sample includes 11,000 to 15,000 clones, roughly 83% of them seen just once. V was cut by 0 bases and J by 5 bases, with 13 bases left in between. The CDR3 is 14 residues long. Germline-derived CDR1 and CDR2 are SQVTM and ANQGSEA. The sequenced material came from CD4+ T cells from synovial fluid. The rearrangement joins TRBV29-1 to TRBJ1-2, with D possibly TRBD1 on 5 matching bases. The sequence was obtained from a human patient with juvenile idiopathic arthritis. Some clones in this sample may be carry-over from other donors' samples. This chain's CDR3 is CSVEDEGRGYGYTF. The CDR3 nucleotides read TGCAGCGTTGAAGATGAGGGGAGGGGTTATGGCTACACCTTC.